The 29 T cell receptor beta chains presented below share a single source sample, sequenced in a study of tumor-infiltrating lymphocytes in oesophageal squamous cell carcinoma. Each CDR3 protein is one row after TCRdb ran MiXCR on the PCR reads. The table shows 16,000 or so distinct CDR3 sequences, with approximately 56% occurring only once. Sequences were obtained from esophageal tumor tissue. The receptors originated from a male donor with esophageal squamous cell carcinoma.

This clonotype has just a few counts. This chain connects TRBV7-6 to TRBJ2-5; D is possibly TRBD1 (5 bases). The DNA end favors TRBJ2-7, so the J call may be wrong. There are 13 residues in the CDR3. Germline-derived CDR1 and CDR2 are SGHVS and FNYEAQ. The CDR3 reads CASSHDSSYEQYF. The DNA of the CDR3 is TGTGCCAGCAGCCATGACAGCTCCTACGAGCAGTACTTC.

The chain joins TRBV7-6 to TRBJ2-5; a weak D match, TRBD2 (6 bases). Germline V gives CDR1 SGHVS, CDR2 FNYEAQ. This CDR3 comprises 14 residues. V was clipped by 3 bases and J by 11 bases, with 19 bases between them. Here the CDR3 DNA reads TGTGCCAGCAGCTTCGTTGGCGGGATCTATGAGCAGTACTTC. This codes for CASSFVGGIYEQYF.

Of note for this clonotype: No conserved phenylalanine or tryptophan ends this CDR3, so it is likely a read error. The limits of the CDR3 on the DNA are not certain, so only TCRdb's listed CDR3 is given. The V gene is TRBV7-3, the J gene TRBJ1-1. The length of the CDR3 is 17 amino acids, counting both ends. Germline V gene lookup returns CDR1 SGHTA and CDR2 FQGTGA. CDR3 region: CASSIGTSGVNEQFFGQ.

V gene TRBV7-3 combines with J gene TRBJ1-1; 9 bases fit TRBD1. Germline trimming cut 6 bases from V and 8 bases from J; bases unmatched to any gene: 4. Germline CDR1 SGHTA, CDR2 FQGTGA. The CDR3 is 12 residues long. CDR3 DNA sequence: TGTGCCAGCAGACAAGACAGGGGGGAAGCTTTCTTT. Amino acid sequence: CASRQDRGEAFF.

This clonotype occurred a few times. The V gene is TRBV12-3 or TRBV12-4, the J gene TRBJ2-7; D not certain. The end of the DNA is better explained by TRBJ2-5, so the J call may be wrong. This CDR3 is built from 13 residues. For the CDR3, the DNA is TGTGCCAGCAGTTTGAACAATCAAGAGACCCAGTACTTC. It yields the protein CASSLNNQETQYF.

The rearrangement uses TRBV7-3 and TRBJ2-1, with TRBD2 matching over 13 bases. The CDR3 runs to 15 residues. The V and J ends lost 4 bases and 3 bases, in that order; junction bases with no gene match: 0. The germline V gene encodes CDR1 SGHTA and CDR2 FQGTGA. The CDR3 spells CASSWTSGSYNEQFF. In nucleotides, the CDR3 is TGTGCCAGCAGCTGGACTAGCGGGAGCTACAATGAGCAGTTCTTC.

This rearrangement joins TRBV28 to TRBJ2-2; D gene unclear. The CDR3 is 10 residues long. With 10 bases removed from V and 4 bases from J, the gap between germline ends came to 4 bases. Germline assignment: CDR1 MDHEN and CDR2 SYDVKM. For the CDR3, the DNA is TGTGCCACCTCCACCGGGGAGCTGTTTTTT. Amino acid sequence: CATSTGELFF.

This clonotype is termed large. This rearrangement joins TRBV7-8 to TRBJ2-1, with TRBD2 identical over 13 bases. V was pared by 5 bases and J by 5 bases, with 3 bases of the junction left unmatched. Germline assignment: CDR1 SGHVS and CDR2 FQNEAQ. This CDR3 is 15 amino acids long. This chain's CDR3 is CASSHGTSGDNEQFF. DNA for the CDR3: TGTGCCAGCAGCCATGGGACTAGCGGGGACAATGAGCAGTTCTTC. The full variable domain, in which reference TRBV7-8 and TRBJ2-1 provide the parts outside the CDR3, is GAGVSQSPRYKVAKRGQDVALRCDPISGHVSLFWYQQALGQGPEFLTYFQNEAQLDKSGLPSDRFFAERPEGSVSTLKIQRTQQEDSAVYLCASSHGTSGDNEQFFGPGTRLTVL.

By share, this clonotype ranks as medium-sized. The gene calls are TRBV27 and TRBJ2-7, with D maybe TRBD1 (5 bases). This CDR3 comprises 14 residues. CDR1 is MNHEY, CDR2 SMNVEV, per germline (reference sequence). The V end lost 6 bases, the J end lost 2 bases, and 14 bases lay between the germline ends. The CDR3 DNA reads as TGTGCCAGCAGCCTGCCTGGGGCAGCCTACGAGCAGTACTTC. Amino acids: CASSLPGAAYEQYF.

The V call is TRBV6-1, the J call TRBJ2-1; possibly TRBD1 for D (5 bases). The CDR3 extends over 17 amino acids. Germline CDR1 and CDR2: MNHNS and SASEGT. The V end lost 1 base, the J end lost 0 bases, and 13 bases lay between the germline ends. CDR3 amino acids: CASSEENFDSSYNEQFF. The CDR3 nucleotides are TGTGCCAGCAGTGAAGAAAATTTCGACAGCTCCTACAATGAGCAGTTCTTC.

In this sample, this clonotype is medium-sized. The chain is built from TRBV7-2 and TRBJ1-5; 7 nucleotides align to TRBD1. CDR3 length: 15 residues. Per germline, CDR1 SGHTA and CDR2 FQGNSA. V lost 0 bases and J lost 4; bases outside the gene matches: 3. The CDR3 is CASSLAGGGNQPQHF. The CDR3 nucleotides read TGTGCCAGCAGCTTAGCAGGGGGCGGGAATCAGCCCCAGCATTTT.

This clonotype is deemed medium-sized. This chain joins TRBV7-3 and TRBJ2-7, with D possibly being TRBD2 (6 bases). This CDR3 is 13 amino acids long. Germline V gene sequence: CDR1 SGHTA, CDR2 FQGTGA. V was shortened by 5 bases and J by 3 bases, with 11 bases between the two germline ends. This CDR3 reads CASSRLGGYEQYF. The CDR3 bases are TGTGCCAGCAGCCGACTGGGGGGCTACGAGCAGTACTTC.

The V gene is TRBV6-1, the J gene TRBJ2-3; a possible D gene is TRBD2 (6 bases). Germline lookup yields CDR1 MNHNS and CDR2 SASEGT. This CDR3 comprises 15 residues. Deletions cut 8 bases from V and 2 bases from J, with 17 bases between. CDR3: CASSRNSGSTDTQYF. The CDR3 DNA reads as TGTGCCAGCTCTCGCAATAGCGGATCCACAGATACGCAGTATTTT.

The V gene is TRBV12-3 or TRBV12-4, the J gene TRBJ2-1; 8 bases line up with TRBD1. This CDR3 has 15 amino acids. Trimming removed 6 bases from V and 1 base from J; junction bases left unmatched: 5. CDR3 amino acids: CASRLTGGSYNEQFF. The CDR3 region has the DNA TGTGCCAGCAGACTTACAGGGGGGTCCTACAATGAGCAGTTCTTC.

Remarks on this clonotype: The junction departs from germline at one end; a sequencing error may be responsible. V is TRBV7-3 and J is TRBJ2-4, with 8 bases fitting TRBD1. Germline CDR1 is SGHTA and CDR2 is FQGTGA. This CDR3 has 14 amino acids. CDR3 region: CASSAGQGYSPLHF. CDR3 coding DNA: TGTGCCAGCAGCGCAGGACAGGGTTATTCACCCCTCCACTTC.

This chain uses TRBV28 with TRBJ1-1, with D possibly being TRBD1 (6 bases). The CDR3 contains 15 residues. Looked up from germline, CDR1 is MDHEN and CDR2 is SYDVKM. Trimming shortened V by 4 bases and J by 0 bases, and 12 bases separated the two germline ends. The DNA of the CDR3 is TGTGCCAGCAGTTCCTCAGGACAGATGAACACTGAAGCTTTCTTT. Its protein product is CASSSSGQMNTEAFF.

The chain couples TRBV6-4 to TRBJ2-1, with D unclear. The J call is in doubt because the DNA end fits TRBJ2-5 better. Per the germline V gene, CDR1 is MRHNA and CDR2 is SNTAGT. CDR3 length equals 18 residues. CDR3 sequence: CASSEGIRVPYSNQPQYF. CDR3 in DNA: TGTGCCAGCAGTGAAGGTATAAGGGTCCCCTATAGCAATCAGCCCCAGTACTTC.

There are many counts of this clonotype. The chain employs TRBV7-9 and TRBJ1-2; 10 nucleotides line up with TRBD1. Germline CDR1 reads SEHNR; CDR2 reads FQNEAQ (reference sequence). V was pared by 8 bases and J by 2 bases, with 2 bases of the junction left unmatched. The CDR3 runs 13 residues. The CDR3 region is CASGQGGNYGYTF. CDR3 sequence (DNA): TGTGCCAGCGGACAGGGGGGAAACTATGGCTACACCTTC.

V gene TRBV6-1 combines with J gene TRBJ1-3, with D unclear. CDR3 size: 16 residues. Germline-derived CDR1 and CDR2 are MNHNS and SASEGT. Trimming stripped 1 base from V and 6 bases from J, with 16 bases between. The CDR3 coding sequence is TGTGCCAGCAGTGAAGTTATAGGACCCGGAAAAAACACCATATATTTT. It yields the protein CASSEVIGPGKNTIYF.

Details on this clonotype: The conserved phenylalanine or tryptophan is not found at the CDR3 terminus, so this likely reflects a read error. The chain couples TRBV7-2 to TRBJ2-7; weak D call: TRBD2 (6 bases). The J call may be in error: the DNA end matches TRBJ2-5 better. Germline assignment: CDR1 SGHTA and CDR2 FQGNSA. The CDR3 has 16 residues. The CDR3 nucleotides are TGTGCCAGCAGCCTACCTAGCCGGGAGAGGTGGGAGACCCAGTACTTG. Translated, it gives CASSLPSRERWETQYL.

V is TRBV11-3 and J is TRBJ2-1; D is perhaps TRBD1 or TRBD2 (6 bases each). V gave up 3 bases and J gave up 4 bases, with 16 bases separating them. Germline V gene lookup returns CDR1 SGHNT and CDR2 YENEEA. This CDR3 has 16 amino acids. CDR3 DNA sequence: TGTGCCAGCAGCTTTAGTGGGGGCGCGGGATACAATGAGCAGTTCTTC. Amino acid sequence: CASSFSGGAGYNEQFF.

The chain uses TRBV6-1 and TRBJ2-5; D gene ambiguous. Germline assignment: CDR1 MNHNS and CDR2 SASEGT. V lost 5 bases and J lost 11, with 12 bases in between. The length of the CDR3 is 11 residues. This CDR3 reads CASSINNEQYF. The CDR3 nucleotides read TGTGCCAGCAGTATCAACAATGAGCAGTACTTC.

This chain uses TRBV6-1 with TRBJ2-7; 7 nucleotides agree with TRBD2. The DNA matches TRBJ2-1 better at its end, which makes the J call doubtful. CDR1 and CDR2 (germline): MNHNS, SASEGT. The CDR3 length is 15 residues. Here the CDR3 reads CASSESPSGTDEQFF. Here the CDR3 DNA reads TGTGCCAGCAGTGAAAGCCCCAGCGGGACGGATGAGCAGTTCTTC.

This clonotype rates as medium-sized. The chain carries TRBV24-1 and TRBJ1-2; no firm D call. The CDR3 covers 15 residues. CDR1 and CDR2 from the germline V gene are KGHDR and SFDVKD. V gave up 5 bases and J gave up 4 bases, with 16 bases separating them. The CDR3 sequence: CATSGPLGSGYGYTF. CDR3 DNA: TGTGCCACCAGTGGCCCCTTAGGCTCTGGCTATGGCTACACCTTC.

This clonotype occurred a few times. CDR3 amino acids: CASSSTRQGSYNEQFF. DNA of the CDR3: TGTGCCAGCAGCTCCACTCGACAGGGCTCCTACAATGAGCAGTTCTTC. This sequence joins TRBV7-2 and TRBJ2-1, with 7 bases identical to TRBD1. Looked up from germline, CDR1 is SGHTA and CDR2 is FQGNSA. With V trimmed by 4 bases and J by 0 bases, 6 bases remained unmatched. The CDR3 runs 16 residues.

In DNA form, the CDR3 reads TGTGCCAGCAGCCCCGGGGGAGGCCCCACAGATACGCAGTATTTT. Amino acids: CASSPGGGPTDTQYF. The genes are TRBV7-3 and TRBJ2-3; tentative D call: TRBD2 (6 bases). Trimming shortened V by 5 bases and J by 2 bases, and 14 bases separated the two germline ends. The CDR3 spans 15 residues. Germline assignment: CDR1 SGHTA and CDR2 FQGTGA. Supplemented by reference TRBV7-3 and TRBJ2-3, the full variable domain reads GAGVSQTPSNKVTEKGKYVELRCDPISGHTALYWYRQSLGQGPEFLIYFQGTGAADDSGLPNDRFFAVRPEGSVSTLKIQRTERGDSAVYLCASSPGGGPTDTQYFGPGTRLTVL.

The rearrangement joins TRBV7-2 to TRBJ2-5; D not resolved. The J call is uncertain, as TRBJ2-7 better fits the DNA end. Germline lookup yields CDR1 SGHTA and CDR2 FQGNSA. This CDR3 has 14 residues. CDR3 region: CASSVDSSGYEQYF. DNA for the CDR3: TGTGCCAGCAGCGTCGACTCCTCCGGCTACGAGCAGTACTTC.

This clonotype was counted only a few times. This chain links TRBV7-6 with TRBJ2-5; TRBD1 aligns across 7 bases. Germline values: CDR1 SGHVS, CDR2 FNYEAQ. This CDR3 has 15 amino acids. The V and J ends lost 6 bases and 5 bases, in that order; junction bases with no gene match: 12. As DNA, the CDR3 is TGTGCCAGCAGTACCGGGACAGTGGGTTTTGAGACCCAGTACTTC. Protein: CASSTGTVGFETQYF.

Only a few counts were recorded for this clonotype. V usage is TRBV5-5 and J usage is TRBJ1-5, with 7 bases fitting TRBD1. The V segment lost 1 base and the J segment 3 bases; nucleotides outside the gene matches: 4. This CDR3 comprises 15 residues. The germline CDR1 and CDR2 sequences are SGHKS and YYEKEE (reference sequence). The CDR3 region is CASSLTTGFNQPQHF. CDR3 coding DNA: TGTGCCAGCAGCTTGACGACAGGGTTCAATCAGCCCCAGCATTTT.